This T cell receptor beta chain was recorded in a study of blood T cell repertoires in COVID-19. The method was immunoSEQ multiplex PCR; TCRdb's version includes in-frame clones alone and lacks a portion of them. The table lists fewer than 450,000 clones, less than 95% of them singletons. The V and J ends lost 3 bases and 5 bases respectively, with 10 bases between them. Germline CDR1 reads GTSNPN; CDR2 reads SVGIG (reference sequence). The CDR3 covers 13 residues. This TCR was sampled from a man aged 18-30 years who had recovered from COVID-19. The V and J genes are TRBV30 and TRBJ2-2; D is unclear. The sequencing input was PBMCs or T cells enriched from blood (not recorded which). The CDR3 bases are TGTGCCTGGAGCCTTTCTAGAACCGGGGAGCTGTTTTTT. Translating it yields CAWSLSRTGELFF.